This T cell receptor (beta chain) was identified in a study of T-cell reconstitution after alpha-beta-depleted transplantation in children. Trimming took off 0 bases at V and 8 bases at J, with 8 bases between the two ends. Germline CDR1 MNHNS, CDR2 SASEGT. This CDR3 is built from 13 residues. TCRbeta library construction was performed incorporating unique molecular identifiers. One entry per CDR3 protein results from TCRdb running MiXCR on the PCR reads. This table has about 400,000 distinct CDR3 sequences, roughly 21% appearing once. This clonotype was counted a few times. The V gene is TRBV6-1, the J gene TRBJ2-1; D gene uncertain. The receptor's source is a human donor who donated a stem cell graft to a child with acute myeloid leukemia. Material: PBMCs from the stem cell graft donor, obtained from the stem cell graft. The DNA for the CDR3 is TGTGCCAGCAGTGAAGCGTGGGGTGATGAGCAGTTCTTC. Translated, it gives CASSEAWGDEQFF.